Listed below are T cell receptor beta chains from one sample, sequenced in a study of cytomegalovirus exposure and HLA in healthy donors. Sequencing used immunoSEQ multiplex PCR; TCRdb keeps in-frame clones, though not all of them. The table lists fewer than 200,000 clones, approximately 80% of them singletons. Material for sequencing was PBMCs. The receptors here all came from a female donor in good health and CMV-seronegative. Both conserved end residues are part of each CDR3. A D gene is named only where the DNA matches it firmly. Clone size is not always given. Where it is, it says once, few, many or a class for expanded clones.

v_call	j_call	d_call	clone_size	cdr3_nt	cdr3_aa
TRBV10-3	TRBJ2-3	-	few	TGTGCCATCAGTGAGTCAAACGCCGGTGTATATACGCAGTATTTT	CAISESNAGVYTQYF
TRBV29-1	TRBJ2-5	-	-	TGCAGCGCCAGGGACTGGGAGACCCAGTACTTC	CSARDWETQYF
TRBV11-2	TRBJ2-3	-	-	TGTGCCAGCAGCTTGTACGGGGGACTCACAGATACGCAGTATTTT	CASSLYGGLTDTQYF
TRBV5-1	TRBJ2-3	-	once	TGCGCCAGCAGCTTGGCGGGAGACCCAGATACGCAGTATTTT	CASSLAGDPDTQYF
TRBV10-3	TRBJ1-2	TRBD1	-	TGTGCCATCGGGGACAGGCTACCTTATGGCTACACCTTC	CAIGDRLPYGYTF
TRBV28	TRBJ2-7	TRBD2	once	TGTGCCAGCAGTTCTGGCGGTAGCGGGAGGTACAAGACCTACGAGCAGTACTTC	CASSSGGSGRYKTYEQYF
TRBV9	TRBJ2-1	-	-	TGTGCCAGCAGCGTTAGTGGGGGGGCCAATGAGCAGTTCTTC	CASSVSGGANEQFF
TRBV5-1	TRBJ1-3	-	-	TGCGCCAGCAGCCCCTTAACAGGAATTGGAAACACCATATATTTT	CASSPLTGIGNTIYF
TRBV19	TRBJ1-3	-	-	TGTGCCAGTAGTGAGAGGGGGTTCGGAAACACCATATATTTT	CASSERGFGNTIYF
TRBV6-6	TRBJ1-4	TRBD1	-	TGTGCCAGCAGTTACTCAACAGGGGGATCTGAAAAACTGTTTTTT	CASSYSTGGSEKLFF
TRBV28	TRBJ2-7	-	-	TGTGCCAGCAGTTTAGGTGGGAGGTTCTCCTACGAGCAGTACTTC	CASSLGGRFSYEQYF
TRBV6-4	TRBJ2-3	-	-	TGTGCCAGCAGTGAAGGGGGACGGAGCACAGATACGCAGTATTTT	CASSEGGRSTDTQYF
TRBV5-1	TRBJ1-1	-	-	TGCGCCAGCAGCACCTCGACAGGCATGAACACTGAAGCTTTCTTT	CASSTSTGMNTEAFF
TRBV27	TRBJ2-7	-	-	TGTGCCAGCAGCCGGGAGCCTTCCTACGAGCAGTACTTC	CASSREPSYEQYF
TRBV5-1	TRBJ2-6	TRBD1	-	TGCGCCAGCAGGACAGGGGGCGTTACTGACAACTCTGGGGCCAACGTCCTGACTTTC	CASRTGGVTDNSGANVLTF
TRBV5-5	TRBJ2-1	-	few	TGTGCCAGCAGCTTGGAGGCGGAATCCTACAATGAGCAGTTCTTC	CASSLEAESYNEQFF
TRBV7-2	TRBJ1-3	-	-	TGTGCCAGCAGCTTAGAACCCCCGGGGGCTGGAAACACCATATATTTT	CASSLEPPGAGNTIYF
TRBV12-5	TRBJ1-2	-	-	TGTGCTAGTGGACAGGGCATGGGTGGCTACACCTTC	CASGQGMGGYTF
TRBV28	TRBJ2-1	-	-	TGTGCCAGCAGTGCCCCCCCGACGGGCAATGAGCAGTTCTTC	CASSAPPTGNEQFF
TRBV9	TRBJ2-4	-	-	TGTGCCAGCAGCTCGACAGATACGGGTCAGTACTTC	CASSSTDTGQYF
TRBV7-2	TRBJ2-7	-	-	TGTGCCAGCAGCTTTCGCCAGGGGACCTCCTACGAGCAGTACTTC	CASSFRQGTSYEQYF
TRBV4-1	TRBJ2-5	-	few	TGCGCCAGCAGCCCGACCTCCCGGGGAAGGGCCTTGGAGAAAGAGACCCAGTACTTC	CASSPTSRGRALEKETQYF
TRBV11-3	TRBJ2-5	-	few	TGTGCCAGCAGCTTATCGGAGCAAGAGACCCAGTACTTC	CASSLSEQETQYF
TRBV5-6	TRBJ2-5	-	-	TGTGCCAGCAACTTCATTACTAGCCCAACACGGGAGACCCAGTACTTC	CASNFITSPTRETQYF
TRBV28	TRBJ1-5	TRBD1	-	TGTGCCAGCAGTTTCCCAAGACAGGGTACCAATCAGCCCCAGCATTTT	CASSFPRQGTNQPQHF
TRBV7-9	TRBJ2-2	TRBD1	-	TGTGCCAGCAGCCTACAGGGGGTGAACACCGGGGAGCTGTTTTTT	CASSLQGVNTGELFF